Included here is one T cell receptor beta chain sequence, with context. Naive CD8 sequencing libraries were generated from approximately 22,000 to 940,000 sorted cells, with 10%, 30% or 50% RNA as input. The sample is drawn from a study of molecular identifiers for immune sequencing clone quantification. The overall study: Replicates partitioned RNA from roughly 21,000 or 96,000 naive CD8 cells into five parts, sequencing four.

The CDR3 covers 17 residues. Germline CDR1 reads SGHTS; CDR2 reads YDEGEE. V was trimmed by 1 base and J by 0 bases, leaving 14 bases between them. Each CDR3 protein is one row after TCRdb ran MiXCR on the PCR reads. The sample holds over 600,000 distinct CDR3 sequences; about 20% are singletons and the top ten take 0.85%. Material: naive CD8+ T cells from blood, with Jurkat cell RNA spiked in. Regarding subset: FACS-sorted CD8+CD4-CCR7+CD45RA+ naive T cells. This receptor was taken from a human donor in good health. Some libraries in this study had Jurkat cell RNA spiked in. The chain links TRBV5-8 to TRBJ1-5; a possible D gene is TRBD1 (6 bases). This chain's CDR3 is CASSLYLTGYSNQPQHF. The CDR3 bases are TGTGCCAGCAGCTTGTATCTGACAGGCTATAGCAATCAGCCCCAGCATTTT.